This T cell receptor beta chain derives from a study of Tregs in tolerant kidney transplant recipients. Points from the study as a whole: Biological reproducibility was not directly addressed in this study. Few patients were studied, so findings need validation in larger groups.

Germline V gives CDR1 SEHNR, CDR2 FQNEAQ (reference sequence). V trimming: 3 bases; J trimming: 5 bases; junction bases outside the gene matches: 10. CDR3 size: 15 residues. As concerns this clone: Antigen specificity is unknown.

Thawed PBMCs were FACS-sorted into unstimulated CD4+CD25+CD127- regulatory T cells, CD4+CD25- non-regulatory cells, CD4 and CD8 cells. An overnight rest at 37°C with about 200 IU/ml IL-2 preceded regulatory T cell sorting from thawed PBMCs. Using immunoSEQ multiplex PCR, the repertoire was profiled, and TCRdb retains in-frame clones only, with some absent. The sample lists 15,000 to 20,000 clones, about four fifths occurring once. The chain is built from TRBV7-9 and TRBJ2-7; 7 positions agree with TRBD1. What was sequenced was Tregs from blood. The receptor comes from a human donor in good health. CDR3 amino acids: CASSLHPGQRHEQYF. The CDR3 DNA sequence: TGTGCCAGCAGCTTGCACCCGGGACAGAGGCACGAGCAGTACTTC.